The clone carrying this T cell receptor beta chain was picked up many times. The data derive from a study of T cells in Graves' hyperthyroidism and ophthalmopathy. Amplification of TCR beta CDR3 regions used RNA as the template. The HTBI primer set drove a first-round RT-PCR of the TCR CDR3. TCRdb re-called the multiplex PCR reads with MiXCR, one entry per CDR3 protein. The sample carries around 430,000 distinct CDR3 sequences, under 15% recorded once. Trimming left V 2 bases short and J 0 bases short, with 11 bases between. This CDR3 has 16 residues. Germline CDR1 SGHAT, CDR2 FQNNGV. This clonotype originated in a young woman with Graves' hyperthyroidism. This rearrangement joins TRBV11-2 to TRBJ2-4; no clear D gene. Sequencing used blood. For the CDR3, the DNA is TGTGCCAGCAGCTTAACCCGCGACGGAGCCAAAAACATTCAGTACTTC. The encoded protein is CASSLTRDGAKNIQYF.